Each of the 18 T cell receptor beta chains below was sequenced from the same sample in a study of CXCR3-negative and CXCR3-positive naive CD8 T cells. Researchers prepared the TRB cDNA libraries using 5' RACE with UMI labels. TCRdb re-called the 5' RACE reads; every CDR3 protein appears as one record, without DNA. The sample totals roughly 110,000 distinct CDR3 sequences. For these TCRs, the target antigens are not known. Broader study findings: CXCR3-positive naive cells carried more hydrophobic TRB CDR3s than CXCR3-negative ones.

Sequences were obtained from naive CXCR3+ CD8+ T cells from blood. Subset meaning: CD45RO-CCR7+CD27+CD95- naive CD8+ T cells expressing CXCR3 (TNR3+). Receptors were obtained from a human donor in good health. Some clones in this sample may be carry-over from other donors' samples.

V and J are TRBV10-1 and TRBJ1-5; absent DNA, TCRdb's TRBD1 call cannot be checked. The CDR3 consists of 14 residues. Germline values: CDR1 WNHNN, CDR2 SYGVQD (reference sequence). CDR3 sequence: CASQTGYCDQPQHF.

V usage is TRBV21-1 and J usage is TRBJ1-1. TRBV21-1 is tagged as a pseudogene. The CDR3 is 18 residues long. This CDR3 is CASSKKGEKGGPNTEAFF.

The chain links TRBV11-2 to TRBJ2-1; TCRdb picks TRBD1, but there is no DNA to check that call. Per the germline V gene, CDR1 is SGHAT and CDR2 is FQNNGV. This CDR3 has 13 residues. The CDR3 protein is CASRAPPYNEQFF. Full variable domain (missing parts from reference TRBV11-2 and TRBJ2-1): EAGVAQSPRYKIIEKRQSVAFWCNPISGHATLYWYQQILGQGPKLLIQFQNNGVVDDSQLPKDRFSAERLKGVDSTLKIQPAKLEDSAVYLCASRAPPYNEQFFGPGTRLTVL.

V gene TRBV3-1 combines with J gene TRBJ2-7; the D gene TCRdb calls, TRBD2, cannot be checked with no DNA. The germline gives CDR1 LGHDT, CDR2 YNNKEL (reference sequence). The CDR3 has 14 residues. CDR3 region: CASSVVAGFLEQYF.

The chain is built from TRBV7-9 and TRBJ2-7; the TRBD1 assignment by TCRdb is unverifiable without DNA. This CDR3 has 14 residues. Germline CDR1 is SEHNR and CDR2 is FQNEAQ (reference sequence). The CDR3 sequence: CASSLDIAGVEQYF.

J is TRBJ1-1 and V is TRBV5-1; lacking DNA, the TRBD1 call made by TCRdb goes unchecked. CDR3 size: 15 residues. In germline, CDR1 is SGHRS, CDR2 YFSETQ. CDR3 region: CASSDRGRGNTEAFF.

This chain uses TRBV7-9 with TRBJ2-7. The CDR3 runs 13 residues. Germline CDR1 and CDR2: SEHNR and FQNEAQ (reference sequence). This CDR3 is CASRDLMRDEQYF.

CDR3 sequence: CASSSRLADTGELFF. The V and J genes are TRBV5-6 and TRBJ2-2; with no DNA, the TCRdb D assignment of TRBD2 cannot be verified. From germline, CDR1 is SGHDT and CDR2 YYEEEE. The CDR3 has 15 amino acids.

J is TRBJ1-6 and V is TRBV7-9; as DNA is missing, the TRBD1 call by TCRdb cannot be tested. CDR1 and CDR2 (germline): SEHNR, FQNEAQ (reference sequence). The CDR3 runs to 15 residues. The CDR3 sequence: CASSPRTGGVAPLHF.

The V call is TRBV28, the J call TRBJ2-7. Germline V gene data show CDR1 as MDHEN and CDR2 as SYDVKM. This CDR3 contains 16 residues. The CDR3: CASSTDLTDTLFEQYF.

The rearrangement joins TRBV5-1 to TRBJ1-5; TCRdb's D gene call, TRBD1, goes unchecked for lack of DNA. The V gene's germline CDR1 is SGHRS and CDR2 YFSETQ. This CDR3 is 15 amino acids long. The CDR3 loop reads CASSTGTAETEPQHF.

The genes are TRBV28 and TRBJ2-6; the TCRdb call, TRBD1, lacks DNA for checking. The germline CDR1 and CDR2 sequences are MDHEN and SYDVKM. This CDR3 comprises 15 residues. CDR3 sequence: CASSKTGVGANVLTF. The full variable domain, rest sourced from reference TRBV28 and TRBJ2-6, is DVKVTQSSRYLVKRTGEKVFLECVQDMDHENMFWYRQDPGLGLRLIYFSYDVKMKEKGDIPEGYSVSREKKERFSLILESASTNQTSMYLCASSKTGVGANVLTFGAGSRLTVL.

This chain links TRBV7-9 with TRBJ2-5; with no DNA, the TCRdb D assignment of TRBD2 cannot be verified. CDR3 length equals 19 residues. Germline V gene sequence: CDR1 SEHNR, CDR2 FQNEAQ (reference sequence). CDR3 residues: CASSLVGLAGGILDETQYF.

The CDR3 is CSVTPGQGPYNEQFF. J is TRBJ2-1 and V is TRBV29-1; the D call of TRBD1 rests on TCRdb alone, since no DNA is present to check it. The CDR3 runs 15 residues. Per germline, CDR1 SQVTM and CDR2 ANQGSEA.

J is TRBJ2-7 and V is TRBV6-2 or TRBV6-3. This CDR3 comprises 13 residues. Germline assignment: CDR1 MNHEY and CDR2 SVGEGT. Here the CDR3 reads CASSYSRLREQYF.

V usage is TRBV6-5 and J usage is TRBJ2-7. The germline V gene has CDR1 MNHEY and CDR2 SVGAGI. The CDR3 spans 14 residues. CDR3 in amino acids: CASSYTTGFYEQYF.

This chain links TRBV12-3 or TRBV12-4 with TRBJ2-3. The CDR3 loop spans 13 amino acids. CDR3 sequence reads: CASSLQRTDTQYF.

The chain joins TRBV6-5 to TRBJ2-1; TCRdb's D gene call, TRBD1, goes unchecked for lack of DNA. The length of the CDR3 is 13 residues. Germline V lookup: CDR1 MNHEY, CDR2 SVGAGI. The chain's CDR3 is CASSYGTDNEQFF.